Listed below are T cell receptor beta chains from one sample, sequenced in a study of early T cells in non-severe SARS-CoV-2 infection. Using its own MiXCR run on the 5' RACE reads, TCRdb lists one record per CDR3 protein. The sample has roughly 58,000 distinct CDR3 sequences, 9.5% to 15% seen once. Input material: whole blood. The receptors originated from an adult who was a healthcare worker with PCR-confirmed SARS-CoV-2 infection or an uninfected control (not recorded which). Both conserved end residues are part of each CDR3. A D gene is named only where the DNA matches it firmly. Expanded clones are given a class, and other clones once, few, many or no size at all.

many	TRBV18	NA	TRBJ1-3	CASSPLAGNGGNTIYF	TGTGCCAGCTCACCACTTGCGGGTAATGGAGGAAACACCATATATTTT
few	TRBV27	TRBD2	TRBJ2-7	CASSLRGGPSYEQYF	TGTGCCAGCAGTTTACGGGGGGGCCCCTCCTACGAGCAGTACTTC
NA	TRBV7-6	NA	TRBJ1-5	CASSLEAGRSNQPQHF	TGTGCCAGCAGCTTAGAGGCCGGGCGTAGCAATCAGCCCCAGCATTTT
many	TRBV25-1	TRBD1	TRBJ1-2	CASRGLGTGANYGYTF	TGTGCCAGCAGGGGCCTAGGGACAGGAGCTAACTATGGCTACACCTTC
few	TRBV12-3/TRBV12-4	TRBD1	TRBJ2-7	CASSLVQGTGGEQYF	TGTGCCAGCAGTTTAGTACAGGGGACAGGGGGTGAGCAGTACTTC
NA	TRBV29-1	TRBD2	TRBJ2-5	CSVMTSGVVQETQYF	TGCAGCGTTATGACTAGCGGGGTGGTTCAAGAGACCCAGTACTTC
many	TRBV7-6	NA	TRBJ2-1	CASSLVGGGTDEQFF	TGTGCCAGCAGCTTAGTAGGGGGAGGGACCGATGAGCAGTTCTTC
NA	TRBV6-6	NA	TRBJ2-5	CTSSYAGRETQYF	TGTACCAGCAGTTACGCCGGGCGAGAGACCCAGTACTTC
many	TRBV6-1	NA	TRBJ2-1	CASIAASAPEGEQFF	TGTGCCAGCATCGCGGCTAGCGCTCCCGAGGGGGAGCAGTTCTTC
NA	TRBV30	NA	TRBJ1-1	CAWVQDLNTEAFF	TGTGCCTGGGTCCAGGACTTGAACACTGAAGCTTTCTTT
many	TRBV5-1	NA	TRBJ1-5	CASSLEGDRPQHF	TGCGCCAGCAGCTTGGAGGGTGATCGGCCCCAGCATTTT
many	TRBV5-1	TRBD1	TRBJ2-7	CASSFLLAGGPYEQYF	TGCGCCAGCAGCTTTTTGCTCGCAGGGGGTCCCTACGAGCAGTACTTC